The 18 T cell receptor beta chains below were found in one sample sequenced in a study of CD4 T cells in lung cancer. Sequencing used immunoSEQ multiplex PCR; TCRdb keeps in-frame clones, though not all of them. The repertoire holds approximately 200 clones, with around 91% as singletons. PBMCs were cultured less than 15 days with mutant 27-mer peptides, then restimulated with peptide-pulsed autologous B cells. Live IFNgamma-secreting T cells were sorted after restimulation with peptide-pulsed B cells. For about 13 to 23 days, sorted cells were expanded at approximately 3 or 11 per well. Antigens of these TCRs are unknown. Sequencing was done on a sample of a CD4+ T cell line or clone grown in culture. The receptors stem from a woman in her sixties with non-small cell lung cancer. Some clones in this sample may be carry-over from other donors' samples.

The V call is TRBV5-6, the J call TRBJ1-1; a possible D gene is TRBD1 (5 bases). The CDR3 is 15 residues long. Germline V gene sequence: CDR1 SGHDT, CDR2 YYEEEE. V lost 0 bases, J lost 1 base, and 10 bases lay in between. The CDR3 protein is CASSLAGDRNTEAFF. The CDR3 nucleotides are TGTGCCAGCAGCTTGGCCGGAGACAGGAACACTGAAGCTTTCTTT.

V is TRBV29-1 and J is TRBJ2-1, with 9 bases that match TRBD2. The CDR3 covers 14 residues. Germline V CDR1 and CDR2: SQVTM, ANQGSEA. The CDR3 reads CSEILTSGYNEQFF. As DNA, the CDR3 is TGCAGTGAAATCCTGACTAGCGGCTACAATGAGCAGTTCTTC.

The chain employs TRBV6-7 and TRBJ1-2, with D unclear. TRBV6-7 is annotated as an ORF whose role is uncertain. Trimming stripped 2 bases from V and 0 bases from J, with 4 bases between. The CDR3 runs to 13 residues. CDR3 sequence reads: CASSYVPNYGYTF. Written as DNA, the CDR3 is TGTGCCAGCAGTTACGTCCCTAACTATGGCTACACCTTC.

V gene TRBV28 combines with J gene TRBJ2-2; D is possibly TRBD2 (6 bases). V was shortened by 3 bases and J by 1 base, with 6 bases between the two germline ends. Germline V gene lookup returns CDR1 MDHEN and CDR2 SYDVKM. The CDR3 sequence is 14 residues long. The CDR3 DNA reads TGTGCCAGCAGTTTCGGGGGGAACACCGGGGAGCTGTTTTTT. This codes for CASSFGGNTGELFF.

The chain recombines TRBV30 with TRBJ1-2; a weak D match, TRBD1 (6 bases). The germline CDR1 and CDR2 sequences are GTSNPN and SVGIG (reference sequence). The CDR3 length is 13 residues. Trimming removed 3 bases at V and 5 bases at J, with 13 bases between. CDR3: CAWSRRTDYGYTF. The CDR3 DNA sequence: TGTGCCTGGAGCCGGCGGACAGATTATGGCTACACCTTC.

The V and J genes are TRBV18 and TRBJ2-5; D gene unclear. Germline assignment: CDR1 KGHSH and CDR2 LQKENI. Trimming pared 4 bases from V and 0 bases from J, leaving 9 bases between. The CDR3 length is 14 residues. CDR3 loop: CASSRARYQETQYF. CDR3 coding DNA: TGTGCCAGCTCACGAGCGAGGTACCAAGAGACCCAGTACTTC.

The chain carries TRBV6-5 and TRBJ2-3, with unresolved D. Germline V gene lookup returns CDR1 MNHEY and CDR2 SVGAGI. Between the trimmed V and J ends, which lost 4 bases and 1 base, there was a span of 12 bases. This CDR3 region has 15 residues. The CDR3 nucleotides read TGTGCCAGCAGTTCCCAAGTAACAGGCACAGATACGCAGTATTTT. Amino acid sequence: CASSSQVTGTDTQYF.

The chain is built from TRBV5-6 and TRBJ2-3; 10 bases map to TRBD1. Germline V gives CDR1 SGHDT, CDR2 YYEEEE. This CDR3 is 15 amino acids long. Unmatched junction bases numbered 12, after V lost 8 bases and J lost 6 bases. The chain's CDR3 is CASTPFRDRGDTQYF. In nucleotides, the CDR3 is TGTGCCAGTACTCCATTCCGGGACAGGGGTGATACGCAGTATTTT.

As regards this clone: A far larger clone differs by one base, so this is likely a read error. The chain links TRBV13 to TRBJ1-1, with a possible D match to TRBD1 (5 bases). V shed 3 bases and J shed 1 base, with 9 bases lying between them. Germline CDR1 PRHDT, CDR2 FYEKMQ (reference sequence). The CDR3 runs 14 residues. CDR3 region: CASSLGQTNTEAFF. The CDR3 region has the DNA TGTGCCAGCAGCTTGGGGCAGACGAACACTGAAGCTTTCTTT.

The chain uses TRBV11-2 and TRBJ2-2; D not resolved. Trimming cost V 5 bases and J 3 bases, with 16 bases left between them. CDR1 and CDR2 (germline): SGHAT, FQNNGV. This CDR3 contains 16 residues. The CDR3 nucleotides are TGTGCCAGCAGCGTACAGTCTACCCAGGACACCGGGGAGCTGTTTTTT. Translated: CASSVQSTQDTGELFF.

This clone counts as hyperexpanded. The CDR3 nucleotides read TGTGCCAGCAGCTCACGGCCCGGGGAGACCCAGTACTTC. It yields the protein CASSSRPGETQYF. This chain uses TRBV13 with TRBJ2-5; the D is unclear. The germline V gene has CDR1 PRHDT and CDR2 FYEKMQ (reference sequence). Deletions cut 4 bases from V and 5 bases from J, with 11 bases between. This CDR3 has 13 residues.

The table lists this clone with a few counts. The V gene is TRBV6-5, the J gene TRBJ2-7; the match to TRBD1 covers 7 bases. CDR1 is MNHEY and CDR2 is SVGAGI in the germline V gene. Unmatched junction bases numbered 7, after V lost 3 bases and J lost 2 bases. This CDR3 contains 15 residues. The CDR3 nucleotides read TGTGCCAGCAGTTATACAGGGGCTTCGGCCTACGAGCAGTACTTC. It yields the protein CASSYTGASAYEQYF.

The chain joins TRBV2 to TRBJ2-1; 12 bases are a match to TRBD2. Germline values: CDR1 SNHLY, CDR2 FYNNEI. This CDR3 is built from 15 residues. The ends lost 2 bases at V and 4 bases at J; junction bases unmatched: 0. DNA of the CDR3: TGTGCCAGCAGTGAACTAGCGGGAGGGTACAATGAGCAGTTCTTC. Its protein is CASSELAGGYNEQFF.

The CDR3 protein is CASSQPFGTGQETQYF. As DNA, the CDR3 is TGTGCCAGCAGCCAACCATTTGGGACAGGCCAAGAGACCCAGTACTTC. The genes are TRBV14 and TRBJ2-5; TRBD1 matches at 8 bases. Germline CDR1 reads SGHDN; CDR2 reads FVKESK. There are 16 residues in the CDR3. The junction had 6 bases not matched to a gene; V was cut back by 2 bases and J by 1 base.

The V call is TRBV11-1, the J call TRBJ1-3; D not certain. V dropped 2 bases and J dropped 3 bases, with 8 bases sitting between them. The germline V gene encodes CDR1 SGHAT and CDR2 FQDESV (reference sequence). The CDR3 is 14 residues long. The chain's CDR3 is CASSLRPNGNTIYF. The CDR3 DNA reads TGTGCCAGCAGCTTACGGCCCAATGGAAACACCATATATTTT.

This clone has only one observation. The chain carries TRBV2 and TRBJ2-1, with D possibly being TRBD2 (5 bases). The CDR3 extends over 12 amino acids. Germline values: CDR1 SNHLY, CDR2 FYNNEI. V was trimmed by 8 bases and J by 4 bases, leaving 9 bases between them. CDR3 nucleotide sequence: TGTGCCAGCGAGGGCACTTACAATGAGCAGTTCTTC. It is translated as CASEGTYNEQFF.

The CDR3 region is CASSYVPNYGYTF. CDR3 DNA sequence: TGTGCCAGCAGTTACGTCCCTAACTATGGCTACACCTTC. V is TRBV6-9 and J is TRBJ1-2, with D unclear. Per germline, CDR1 MNHGY and CDR2 SVAAGI. Trimming cost V 3 bases and J 0 bases, with 5 bases left between them. The CDR3 consists of 13 residues.

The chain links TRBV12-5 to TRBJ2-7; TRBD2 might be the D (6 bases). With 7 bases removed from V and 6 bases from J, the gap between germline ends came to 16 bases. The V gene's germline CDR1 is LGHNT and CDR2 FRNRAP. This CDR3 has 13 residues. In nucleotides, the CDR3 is TGTGCTAGTGCCCCGCACCACGGGGGCGAGCAGTACTTC. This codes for CASAPHHGGEQYF.